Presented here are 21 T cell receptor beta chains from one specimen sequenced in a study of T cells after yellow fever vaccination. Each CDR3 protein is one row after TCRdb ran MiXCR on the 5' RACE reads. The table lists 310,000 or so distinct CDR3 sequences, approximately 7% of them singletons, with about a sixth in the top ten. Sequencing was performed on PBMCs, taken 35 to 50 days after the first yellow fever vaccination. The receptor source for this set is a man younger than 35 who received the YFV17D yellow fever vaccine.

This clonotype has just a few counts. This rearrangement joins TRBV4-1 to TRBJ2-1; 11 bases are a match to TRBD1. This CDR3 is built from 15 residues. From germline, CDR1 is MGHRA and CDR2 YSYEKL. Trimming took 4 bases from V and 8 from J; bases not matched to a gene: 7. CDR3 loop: CASSPPGTGGHEQFF. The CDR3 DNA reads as TGCGCCAGCAGCCCACCCGGGACAGGGGGGCATGAGCAGTTCTTC.

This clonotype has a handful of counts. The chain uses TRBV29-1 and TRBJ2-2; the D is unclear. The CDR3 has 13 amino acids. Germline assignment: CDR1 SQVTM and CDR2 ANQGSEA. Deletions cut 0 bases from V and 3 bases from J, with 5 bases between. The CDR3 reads CSVEERDTGELFF. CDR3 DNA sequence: TGCAGCGTTGAAGAACGCGACACCGGGGAGCTGTTTTTT.

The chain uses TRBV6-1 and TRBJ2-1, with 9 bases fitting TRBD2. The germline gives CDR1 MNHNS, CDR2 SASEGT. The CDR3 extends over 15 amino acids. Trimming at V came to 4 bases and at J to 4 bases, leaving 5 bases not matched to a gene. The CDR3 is CASSAAGGVYNEQFF. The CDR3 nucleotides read TGTGCCAGCAGTGCGGCGGGGGGGGTGTACAATGAGCAGTTCTTC.

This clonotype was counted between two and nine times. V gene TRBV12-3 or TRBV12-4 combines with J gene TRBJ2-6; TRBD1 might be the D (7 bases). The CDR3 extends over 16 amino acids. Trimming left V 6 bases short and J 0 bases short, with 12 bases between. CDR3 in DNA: TGTGCCAGCAGGCCAGGGGGGAACTCTGGGGCCAACGTCCTGACTTTC. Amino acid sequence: CASRPGGNSGANVLTF.

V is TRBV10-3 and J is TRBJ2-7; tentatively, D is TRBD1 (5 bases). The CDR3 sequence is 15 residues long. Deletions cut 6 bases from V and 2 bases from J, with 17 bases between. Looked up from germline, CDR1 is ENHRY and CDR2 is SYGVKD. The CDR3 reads CAISQGPGRTYEQYV. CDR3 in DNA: TGTGCCATCAGCCAGGGCCCCGGTCGAACCTACGAGCAGTACGTC.

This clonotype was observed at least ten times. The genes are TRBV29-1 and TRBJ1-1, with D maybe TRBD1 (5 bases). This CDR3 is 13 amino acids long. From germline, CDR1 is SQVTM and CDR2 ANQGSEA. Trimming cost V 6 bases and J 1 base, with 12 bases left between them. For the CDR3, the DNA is TGCAGCGTCCGCGGGACGGAGAACACTGAAGCTTTCTTT. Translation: CSVRGTENTEAFF.

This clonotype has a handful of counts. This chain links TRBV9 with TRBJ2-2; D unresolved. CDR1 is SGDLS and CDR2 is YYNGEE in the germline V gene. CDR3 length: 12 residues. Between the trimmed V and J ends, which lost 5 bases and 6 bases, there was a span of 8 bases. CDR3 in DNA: TGTGCCAGCAGTCAAGGTGCCGGGGAGCTGTTTTTT. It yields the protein CASSQGAGELFF.

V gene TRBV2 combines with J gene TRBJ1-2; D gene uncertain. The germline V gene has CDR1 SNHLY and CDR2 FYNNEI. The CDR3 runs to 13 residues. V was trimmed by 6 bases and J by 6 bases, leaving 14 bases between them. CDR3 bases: TGTGCCAGCAGGGGCAGGAGAATGAATGGCTACACCTTC. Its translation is CASRGRRMNGYTF.

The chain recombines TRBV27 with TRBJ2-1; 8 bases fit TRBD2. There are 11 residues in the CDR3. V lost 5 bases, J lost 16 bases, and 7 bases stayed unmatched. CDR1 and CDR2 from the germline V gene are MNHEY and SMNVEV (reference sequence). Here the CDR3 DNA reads TGTGCCAGCAGTGCCGGGACTAGGTTTTTCTTC. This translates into CASSAGTRFFF.

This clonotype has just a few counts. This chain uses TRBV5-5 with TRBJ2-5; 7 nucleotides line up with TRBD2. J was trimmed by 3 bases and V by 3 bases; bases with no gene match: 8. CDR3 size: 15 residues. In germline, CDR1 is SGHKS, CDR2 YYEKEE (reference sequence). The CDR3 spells CASSSWGGAKETQYF. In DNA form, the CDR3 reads TGTGCCAGCAGCTCGTGGGGGGGTGCCAAAGAGACCCAGTACTTC.

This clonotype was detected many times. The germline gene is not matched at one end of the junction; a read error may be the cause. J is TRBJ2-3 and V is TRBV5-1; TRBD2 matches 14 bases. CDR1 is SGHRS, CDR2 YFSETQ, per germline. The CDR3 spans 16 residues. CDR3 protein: CASSLGLAGGTDTQYF. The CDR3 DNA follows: TGTGCCAGCAGCTTGGGACTAGCGGGGGGCACAGATACGCAGTATTTT.

CDR3: CASSPGQGGNYGYTF. CDR3 coding DNA: TGTGCCAGCAGTCCGGGACAGGGGGGAAACTATGGCTACACCTTC. The chain combines TRBV2 with TRBJ1-2; 11 bases line up with TRBD1. Per germline, CDR1 SNHLY and CDR2 FYNNEI. This CDR3 spans 15 amino acids. J gave up 2 bases and V 5 bases, and 4 bases lay outside the gene matches.

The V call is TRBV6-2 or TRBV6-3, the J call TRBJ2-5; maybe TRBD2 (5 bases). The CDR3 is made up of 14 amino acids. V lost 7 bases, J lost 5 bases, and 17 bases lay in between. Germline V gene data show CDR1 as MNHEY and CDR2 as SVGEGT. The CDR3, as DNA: TGTGCCAGCACTCGGCGGGCAGGAAGGGAGACCCAGTACTTC. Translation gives CASTRRAGRETQYF.

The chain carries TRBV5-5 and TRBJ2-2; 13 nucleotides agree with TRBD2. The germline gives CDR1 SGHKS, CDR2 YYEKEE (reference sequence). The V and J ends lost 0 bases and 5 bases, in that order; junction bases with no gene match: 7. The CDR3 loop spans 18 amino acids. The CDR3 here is CASSLVLAGGRRTGELFF. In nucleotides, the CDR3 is TGTGCCAGCAGCTTGGTACTAGCGGGGGGGCGTCGGACCGGGGAGCTGTTTTTT.

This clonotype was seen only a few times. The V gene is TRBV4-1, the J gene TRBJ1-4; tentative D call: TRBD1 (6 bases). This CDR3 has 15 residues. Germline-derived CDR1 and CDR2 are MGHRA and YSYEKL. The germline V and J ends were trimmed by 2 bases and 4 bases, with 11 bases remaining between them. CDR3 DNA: TGCGCCAGCAGCCAACCCGACAGGCATAATGAAAAACTGTTTTTT. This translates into CASSQPDRHNEKLFF.

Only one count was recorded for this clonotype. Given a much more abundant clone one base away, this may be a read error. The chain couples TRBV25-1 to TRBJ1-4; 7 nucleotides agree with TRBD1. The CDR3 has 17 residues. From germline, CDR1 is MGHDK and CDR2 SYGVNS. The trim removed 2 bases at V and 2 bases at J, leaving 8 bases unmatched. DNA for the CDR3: TGTGCCAGCAGTGAAGAGGGCAGGGGGGGGACTAATGAAAAACTGTTTTTT. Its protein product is CASSEEGRGGTNEKLFF. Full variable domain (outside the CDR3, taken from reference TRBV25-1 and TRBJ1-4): EADIYQTPRYLVIGTGKKITLECSQTMGHDKMYWYQQDPGMELHLIHYSYGVNSTEKGDLSSESTVSRIRTEHFPLTLESARPSHTSQYLCASSEEGRGGTNEKLFFGSGTQLSVL.

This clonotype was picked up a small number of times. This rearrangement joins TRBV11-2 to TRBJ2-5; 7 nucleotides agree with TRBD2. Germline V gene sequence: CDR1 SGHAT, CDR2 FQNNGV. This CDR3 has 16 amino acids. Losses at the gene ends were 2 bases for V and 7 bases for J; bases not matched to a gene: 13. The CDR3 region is CASSLNWDYRTGTQYF. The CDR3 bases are TGTGCCAGCAGCTTAAATTGGGACTACCGGACGGGGACCCAGTACTTC.

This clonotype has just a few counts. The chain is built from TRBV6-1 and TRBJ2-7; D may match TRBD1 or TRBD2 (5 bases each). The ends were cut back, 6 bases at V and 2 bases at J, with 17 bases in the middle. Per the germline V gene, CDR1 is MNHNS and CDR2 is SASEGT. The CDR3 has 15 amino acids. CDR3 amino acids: CASRRPGPMAYEQYF. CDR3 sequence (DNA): TGTGCCAGCAGGCGACCGGGGCCCATGGCCTACGAGCAGTACTTC.

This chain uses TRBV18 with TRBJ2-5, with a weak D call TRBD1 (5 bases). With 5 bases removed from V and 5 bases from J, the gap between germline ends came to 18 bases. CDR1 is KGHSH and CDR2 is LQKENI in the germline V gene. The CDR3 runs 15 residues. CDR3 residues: CASSAIDSKGETQYF. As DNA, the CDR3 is TGTGCCAGCTCAGCCATCGACAGCAAGGGGGAGACCCAGTACTTC.

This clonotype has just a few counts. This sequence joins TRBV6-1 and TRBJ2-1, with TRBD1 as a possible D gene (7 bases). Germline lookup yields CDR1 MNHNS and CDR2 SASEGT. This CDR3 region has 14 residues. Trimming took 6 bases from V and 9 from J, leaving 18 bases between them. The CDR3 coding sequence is TGTGCCAGCAGCCGATCAGGGGGGTTCGGTGAGCAGTTCTTC. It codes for CASSRSGGFGEQFF.

CDR3 bases: TGCAGTGCTAGAGATTGGAGCGGGGATGAGGATGAGCAGTTCTTC. This gives the protein CSARDWSGDEDEQFF. The chain joins TRBV20-1 to TRBJ2-1, with 7 bases identical to TRBD2. Germline trimming cut 0 bases from V and 8 bases from J; bases unmatched to any gene: 10. Germline loops: CDR1 DFQATT, CDR2 SNEGSKA (reference sequence). The CDR3 runs 15 residues.